This T cell receptor beta chain was recorded in a study of radiotherapy plus CTLA-4 blockade in lung cancer. General observations from the study: In blood, tumor-derived TCR clones expanded after radiotherapy plus ipilimumab. Early shifts in blood T cell clones, with interferon-beta, reportedly predicted response best.

Points on this clone: The antigen is undetermined.

TCRdb's table, derived via immunoSEQ multiplex PCR, lists solely in-frame clones and lacks some. The sample consists of around 40,000 clones, about 75% of them appearing once. The study treated chemo-refractory metastatic non-small-cell lung cancer patients with focal radiation plus ipilimumab CTLA-4 blockade. Trimming removed 6 bases at V and 5 bases at J, with 17 bases between. The CDR3 loop spans 14 amino acids. The germline gives CDR1 SGHDT, CDR2 YYEEEE. The genes are TRBV5-6 and TRBJ1-1; the D gene is possibly TRBD1 (6 bases). The receptor was isolated from a human donor with non-small cell lung cancer who had stable disease on radiotherapy plus ipilimumab. The specimen comprised peripheral blood, sampled from a patient treated with radiotherapy plus ipilimumab. This CDR3 reads CASNPDRRETEAFF. In nucleotides, the CDR3 is TGTGCCAGCAACCCCGACAGGCGAGAGACTGAAGCTTTCTTT.